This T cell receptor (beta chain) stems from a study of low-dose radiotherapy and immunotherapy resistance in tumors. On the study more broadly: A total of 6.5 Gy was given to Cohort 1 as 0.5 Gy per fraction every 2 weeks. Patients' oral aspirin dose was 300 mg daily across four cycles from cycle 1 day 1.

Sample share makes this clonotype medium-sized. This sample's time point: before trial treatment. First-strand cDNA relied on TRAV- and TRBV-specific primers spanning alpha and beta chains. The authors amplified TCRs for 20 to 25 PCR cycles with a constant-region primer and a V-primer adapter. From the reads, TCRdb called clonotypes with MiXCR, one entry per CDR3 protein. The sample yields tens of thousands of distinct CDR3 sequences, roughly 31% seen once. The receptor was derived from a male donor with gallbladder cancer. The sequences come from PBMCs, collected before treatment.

The CDR3 DNA reads TGTGCCAGCAGGGGGGCATTGCAGCCCCAGCATTTT. Encoded protein: CASRGALQPQHF. The chain couples TRBV28 to TRBJ1-5; weak D call: TRBD1 (6 bases). CDR1 is MDHEN and CDR2 is SYDVKM in the germline V gene. The CDR3 has 12 amino acids. V gave up 6 bases and J gave up 7 bases, with 10 bases separating them.